This T cell receptor beta chain was recorded in a study of blood T cell repertoires in COVID-19. About the study: Samples of COVID-19 (acute and convalescent) were obtained from the United States, Italy and Spain. T cells, B-cell-depleted T cells, or PBMCs provided the cDNA or gDNA that served as material.

As handled by the study authors: Cell counts per sample came from amplifying reference gene primers. Measured with immunoSEQ multiplex PCR; TCRdb has only the in-frame clones, and not every one. The DNA was the basis for D and trimming; V, J and clone size are from that table. The data contain about 190,000 clones, 65% to 80% of them seen just once; the ten biggest clones take up roughly 12%. Sequencing was done on a sample of peripheral blood. This receptor was taken from a woman aged 45 to 65 with acute or convalescent COVID-19.

In nucleotides, the CDR3 is TGTGCCTGGAGTCGCGGAGATACGCAGTATTTT. Its protein product is CAWSRGDTQYF. The chain links TRBV30 to TRBJ2-3; D gene ambiguous. The CDR3 is 11 residues long. CDR1 GTSNPN and CDR2 SVGIG come from the germline V gene (reference sequence). V was trimmed by 2 bases and J by 5 bases, leaving 5 bases between them.